This T cell receptor (beta chain) was sequenced for a study of cytomegalovirus exposure and HLA in healthy donors. This clone was recorded only once. Its specificity is unknown. Study outcomes and limitations: Among the CMV-associated chains, a few were confirmed in vitro as specific for CMV antigens. The study recorded 164 TCR beta chains that were cytomegalovirus-associated. Reported results showed that the classifier diagnosed cytomegalovirus status with high specificity and sensitivity.

Here immunoSEQ multiplex PCR was the method, and the copy in TCRdb shows in-frame clones only, minus some. The sample contains approximately 150,000 clones, 85% of which appear only once. CDR1 is MNHEY, CDR2 SMNVEV, per germline (reference sequence). The CDR3 totals 18 residues. V was clipped by 3 bases and J by 1 base; unmatched bases: 7. The clonotype comes from a man younger than 45 in good health and CMV-seropositive. This rearrangement joins TRBV27 to TRBJ2-7, with 15 bases matching TRBD2. The sequencing sample was made of PBMCs. CDR3 loop: CASSFSGTSGGRSYEQYF. Written as DNA, the CDR3 is TGTGCCAGCAGTTTTTCCGGGACTAGCGGGGGGCGGTCCTACGAGCAGTACTTC.